Listed here are 21 T cell receptor beta chains from one sample, sequenced in a study of T cell changes during pregnancy in multiple sclerosis. The protocol was immunoSEQ multiplex PCR, while the TCRdb copy is restricted to in-frame clones and leaves out a portion. This table holds about 40,000 clones, roughly nine tenths found once. Sequences were derived from CD8+ T cells from peripheral blood mononuclear cells, sampled before pregnancy. Receptors were obtained from a female donor with multiple sclerosis, enrolled in a pregnancy study.

This clone was counted once. The rearrangement links TRBV5-6 to TRBJ2-7; TRBD2 agrees at 12 bases. CDR3 length: 15 residues. Germline V gene sequence: CDR1 SGHDT, CDR2 YYEEEE. V lost 5 bases and J lost 1; bases outside the gene matches: 4. This CDR3 reads CASSDGTSGSYEQYF. Here the CDR3 DNA reads TGTGCCAGCAGTGACGGGACTAGCGGGTCCTACGAGCAGTACTTC.

V usage is TRBV27 and J usage is TRBJ2-7; 10 bases are shared with TRBD2. Trimming removed 6 bases from V and 1 base from J; junction bases left unmatched: 0. The CDR3 spans 13 residues. The germline gives CDR1 MNHEY, CDR2 SMNVEV (reference sequence). The CDR3 sequence: CASRAGGSYEQYF. In DNA form, the CDR3 reads TGTGCCAGCAGAGCGGGAGGGTCCTACGAGCAGTACTTC.

The chain recombines TRBV19 with TRBJ1-5, with 7 bases matching TRBD1. CDR1 is LNHDA and CDR2 is SQIVND in the germline V gene (reference sequence). CDR3 length equals 16 residues. V gave up 7 bases and J gave up 8 bases; unmatched junction bases: 17. CDR3 protein: CASTPGAGGFGEPQHF. In DNA, the CDR3 is TGTGCCAGTACCCCTGGGGCAGGGGGTTTTGGGGAGCCCCAGCATTTT.

For the CDR3, the DNA is TGTGCCAGCAGTTACTCGACGGGAGGTACGGATGAGCAGTTCTTC. It yields the protein CASSYSTGGTDEQFF. The chain is built from TRBV6-5 and TRBJ2-1; 7 nucleotides align to TRBD2. Unmatched junction bases numbered 7, after V lost 0 bases and J lost 8 bases. Germline lookup yields CDR1 MNHEY and CDR2 SVGAGI. CDR3 length: 15 amino acids.

This chain joins TRBV11-2 and TRBJ2-7; D might be TRBD2 (7 bases). V gave up 2 bases and J gave up 3 bases, with 20 bases separating them. The CDR3 is 17 amino acids. Germline V gene lookup returns CDR1 SGHAT and CDR2 FQNNGV. Here the CDR3 DNA reads TGTGCCAGCAGCTTAAGGGGGGGGGACTCTTTTATCTACGAGCAGTACTTC. Translated: CASSLRGGDSFIYEQYF.

The chain links TRBV29-1 to TRBJ1-1; 8 nucleotides line up with TRBD1. V lost 7 bases to trimming and J lost 4 bases; unmatched junction nucleotides: 5. Germline V CDR1 and CDR2: SQVTM, ANQGSEA. This CDR3 is 12 amino acids long. DNA for the CDR3: TGCAGCGCTCGGACAGGGTCCACTGAAGCTTTCTTT. Translation: CSARTGSTEAFF.

V usage is TRBV28 and J usage is TRBJ1-1; TRBD1 might be the D (5 bases). Germline V gene data show CDR1 as MDHEN and CDR2 as SYDVKM. This CDR3 region has 15 residues. Trimming left V 3 bases short and J 1 base short, with 12 bases between. The CDR3 region is CASSFPTTENTEAFF. The CDR3, as DNA: TGTGCCAGCAGTTTCCCCACGACAGAGAACACTGAAGCTTTCTTT.

The genes are TRBV6-6 and TRBJ1-1; 7 bases agree with TRBD1. The germline gives CDR1 MNHNY, CDR2 SVGAGI (reference sequence). This CDR3 has 14 amino acids. V was pared by 6 bases and J by 6 bases, with 10 bases of the junction left unmatched. The CDR3 DNA reads TGTGCCAGCAGCCAGACGAGACAGGGCCCTGAAGCTTTCTTT. It is translated as CASSQTRQGPEAFF.

The chain carries TRBV5-1 and TRBJ2-7; TRBD2 aligns across 10 bases. Germline-derived CDR1 and CDR2 are SGHRS and YFSETQ. This CDR3 contains 15 residues. V shed 0 bases and J 5 bases; nucleotides not matched to a gene: 5. The CDR3 coding sequence is TGCGCCAGCAGCTTGGGAGCTAGCGGGAGTGACGAGCAGTACTTC. Translating gives CASSLGASGSDEQYF.

The J gene is TRBJ2-6, the V gene TRBV9, with 7 bases matching TRBD2. Germline V CDR1 and CDR2: SGDLS, YYNGEE. V dropped 2 bases and J dropped 4; count of bases not matched to a gene: 3. The CDR3 extends over 15 amino acids. The CDR3: CASSVGGAGANVLTF. DNA for the CDR3: TGTGCCAGCAGCGTGGGAGGGGCCGGGGCCAACGTCCTGACTTTC. The whole variable domain, filled in from reference TRBV9 and TRBJ2-6, reads DSGVTQTPKHLITATGQRVTLRCSPRSGDLSVYWYQQSLDQGLQFLIQYYNGEERAKGNILERFSAQQFPDLHSELNLSSLELGDSALYFCASSVGGAGANVLTFGAGSRLTVL.

The chain has TRBV10-1 and TRBJ2-1; 8 nucleotides line up with TRBD2. The germline CDR1 and CDR2 sequences are WNHNN and SYGVQD (reference sequence). V was pared by 7 bases and J by 0 bases, with 5 bases of the junction left unmatched. The CDR3 has 15 residues. This CDR3 reads CASILAGSSYNEQFF. In DNA, the CDR3 is TGCGCCAGCATCTTAGCGGGAAGCTCCTACAATGAGCAGTTCTTC.

The chain recombines TRBV6-5 with TRBJ2-1; TRBD2 matches 9 bases. V lost 0 bases and J lost 8; bases outside the gene matches: 8. The CDR3 covers 16 residues. Germline V gene sequence: CDR1 MNHEY, CDR2 SVGAGI. The CDR3 here is CASSYSGGRASDEQFF. The CDR3 bases are TGTGCCAGCAGTTACTCGGGCGGGAGGGCCTCGGATGAGCAGTTCTTC.

This chain joins TRBV7-3 and TRBJ2-1; TRBD2 agrees at 9 bases. This CDR3 spans 19 amino acids. The junction had 11 bases not matched to a gene; V was cut back by 2 bases and J by 0 bases. The germline V gene encodes CDR1 SGHTA and CDR2 FQGTGA. The CDR3 coding sequence is TGTGCCAGCAGCTTACAAGGGCTAGCGGGAAGTATCTCCTACAATGAGCAGTTCTTC. It translates to CASSLQGLAGSISYNEQFF.

The chain recombines TRBV5-4 with TRBJ2-7; tentative D call: TRBD1 (6 bases). CDR1 is SGHNT, CDR2 YYREEE, per germline (reference sequence). The V and J ends lost 0 bases and 5 bases respectively, with 9 bases between them. The CDR3 has 13 residues. The CDR3 nucleotides are TGTGCCAGCAGCTTGGGGGCAGGGGACGAGCAGTACTTC. It translates to CASSLGAGDEQYF. Supplemented by reference TRBV5-4 and TRBJ2-7, the full variable domain reads ETGVTQSPTHLIKTRGQQVTLRCSSQSGHNTVSWYQQALGQGPQFIFQYYREEENGRGNFPPRFSGLQFPNYSSELNVNALELDDSALYLCASSLGAGDEQYFGPGTRLTVT.

The rearrangement links TRBV7-2 to TRBJ1-5; D remains unclear. The CDR3 length is 15 residues. Trimming removed 2 bases from V and 8 bases from J, with 16 bases in between. Germline V gene lookup returns CDR1 SGHTA and CDR2 FQGNSA. The CDR3 DNA follows: TGTGCCAGCAGCTTAATGTCAGGAGGCGGGGAGCCCCAGCATTTT. Its protein is CASSLMSGGGEPQHF.

The rearrangement joins TRBV6-5 to TRBJ2-1, with D possibly being TRBD2 (6 bases). Germline V gene sequence: CDR1 MNHEY, CDR2 SVGAGI. The CDR3 has 13 residues. Trimming took 10 bases from V and 5 from J, leaving 15 bases between them. The CDR3 loop is CATGLRLDNEQFF. The DNA of the CDR3 is TGTGCCACGGGGCTTCGACTAGACAATGAGCAGTTCTTC.

This chain links TRBV4-1 with TRBJ1-4; TRBD1 aligns across 7 bases. Germline CDR1 is MGHRA and CDR2 is YSYEKL. This CDR3 spans 17 amino acids. J was trimmed by 10 bases and V by 0 bases; bases with no gene match: 14. The CDR3 nucleotides read TGCGCCAGCAGCCAAGATTCGCCGGCAGGGGGTGGGGGAAAACTGTTTTTT. Its protein product is CASSQDSPAGGGGKLFF.

V usage is TRBV28 and J usage is TRBJ1-1, with no clear D. V was cut by 5 bases and J by 5 bases, with 12 bases left in between. The CDR3 spans 13 residues. Germline V gene sequence: CDR1 MDHEN, CDR2 SYDVKM. The CDR3 loop reads CASSEKTGTEAFF. DNA of the CDR3: TGTGCCAGCAGTGAAAAGACGGGGACTGAAGCTTTCTTT.

V gene TRBV19 combines with J gene TRBJ1-1; D might be TRBD1 (5 bases). The CDR3 covers 15 residues. The V gene's germline CDR1 is LNHDA and CDR2 SQIVND (reference sequence). Trimming removed 6 bases from V and 1 base from J, with 15 bases in between. Here the CDR3 reads CASSIHSGGNTEAFF. The DNA of the CDR3 is TGTGCCAGTAGCATCCACTCGGGGGGGAACACTGAAGCTTTCTTT. The full variable domain, with the rest looked up from reference TRBV19 and TRBJ1-1, is DGGITQSPKYLFRKEGQNVTLSCEQNLNHDAMYWYRQDPGQGLRLIYYSQIVNDFQKGDIAEGYSVSREKKESFPLTVTSAQKNPTAFYLCASSIHSGGNTEAFFGQGTRLTVV.

The rearrangement links TRBV7-3 to TRBJ2-3, with unresolved D. There are 12 residues in the CDR3. Germline V gives CDR1 SGHTA, CDR2 FQGTGA. Deletions cut 5 bases from V and 6 bases from J, with 9 bases between. In DNA form, the CDR3 reads TGTGCCAGCAGCCCCAATTTCGATACGCAGTATTTT. This sequence encodes CASSPNFDTQYF.

The chain employs TRBV6-4 and TRBJ1-1, with 9 bases that match TRBD1. V was clipped by 6 bases and J by 6 bases; unmatched bases: 11. The CDR3 is made up of 15 amino acids. Germline CDR1 is MRHNA and CDR2 is SNTAGT. The CDR3 DNA reads TGTGCCAGCAGCTTAAATACAGGGGGCACGGCTGAAGCTTTCTTT. This codes for CASSLNTGGTAEAFF.